This entry concerns a single TCR beta chain. No antigen is known for it. TCRdb independently ran MiXCR on the reads; one entry per CDR3 protein. The data contain roughly 500,000 distinct CDR3 sequences, more than 40% of them seen just once; the ten biggest clones take up about 39%. This sample stems from a study of T cell repertoires in cytomegalovirus infection. Overall study findings and caveats: The response measured ex vivo was dominated by TCR beta clonotypes (HLA-C-restricted and CMV-specific). Summed frequency of shared TCR beta families picked out CMV carriers who also had the relevant HLA.

This clonotype originated in a human donor in good health (CMV status not recorded). Some clones in this sample may be carry-over from other donors' samples. This sample comprised cultured PBMCs, obtained from culture after CMV antigen stimulation.

The CDR3 loop reads CASSLKGFSIQYF. CDR3 nucleotides: TGTGCCAGCAGCTTAAAGGGGTTTAGCATTCAGTACTTC. This rearrangement joins TRBV7-2 to TRBJ2-4, with D perhaps TRBD1 (5 bases). Germline CDR1 and CDR2: SGHTA and FQGNSA. The CDR3 runs 13 residues. The V gene lost 2 bases and the J gene lost 9 bases, with 11 bases spanning the gap.